The rows below give T cell receptor beta chains drawn from one sample of a study of blood T cells in healthy people across ages. TCRdb redid the calling of the 5' RACE reads with MiXCR, one entry per CDR3 protein. The sample includes hundreds of thousands of distinct CDR3 sequences, 53% of them seen just once. The sequencing input was blood. These TCRs come from a man at least 80 years old in good health. Both conserved end residues are trimmed from each CDR3. The order of the fields is J gene, clone size, D gene, V gene, CDR3 protein. The D gene is left open where the match is weak. Clone sizes are given selectively: once, few, many, or a class where the clone is expanded.

J gene: TRBJ2-1; clone size: .; D gene: .; V gene: TRBV5-6; CDR3 protein: ASSLFTGAYNEQF
J gene: TRBJ2-7; clone size: few; D gene: TRBD2; V gene: TRBV3-1; CDR3 protein: ASNLAGSYYEQY
J gene: TRBJ1-3; clone size: .; D gene: .; V gene: TRBV20-1; CDR3 protein: SARGGEYSGNTIY
J gene: TRBJ2-1; clone size: .; D gene: .; V gene: TRBV9; CDR3 protein: ASSVGVPTYNEQF
J gene: TRBJ2-5; clone size: .; D gene: .; V gene: TRBV20-1; CDR3 protein: SARDRQGDRWETQY
J gene: TRBJ1-1; clone size: .; D gene: .; V gene: TRBV5-1; CDR3 protein: ASSSAGGGNTEAF
J gene: TRBJ1-2; clone size: .; D gene: TRBD1; V gene: TRBV6-5; CDR3 protein: ASTQGARQHYGYT
J gene: TRBJ2-1; clone size: .; D gene: .; V gene: TRBV3-1; CDR3 protein: ASSQEIVHEQF
J gene: TRBJ1-6; clone size: .; D gene: .; V gene: TRBV6-5; CDR3 protein: ASSGPLGHSPLH
J gene: TRBJ2-5; clone size: few; D gene: .; V gene: TRBV25-1; CDR3 protein: ASSEPLRFPGRRQETQY
J gene: TRBJ2-1; clone size: .; D gene: .; V gene: TRBV7-2; CDR3 protein: ASSPRDSYYNEQF
J gene: TRBJ2-1; clone size: few; D gene: .; V gene: TRBV7-3; CDR3 protein: ASSSAALMGNNEQF
J gene: TRBJ2-1; clone size: once; D gene: .; V gene: TRBV27; CDR3 protein: ASSLTARRINEQF
J gene: TRBJ2-5; clone size: .; D gene: TRBD1; V gene: TRBV25-1; CDR3 protein: ASRNRDRLQETQY
J gene: TRBJ2-1; clone size: .; D gene: TRBD2; V gene: TRBV5-6; CDR3 protein: ASSLTSGSIYNEQF
J gene: TRBJ2-1; clone size: .; D gene: .; V gene: TRBV27; CDR3 protein: ASPRSDEQF
J gene: TRBJ2-1; clone size: .; D gene: TRBD2; V gene: TRBV24-1; CDR3 protein: ATSDPYSNSGQFPSGRSYNEQF
J gene: TRBJ2-1; clone size: .; D gene: TRBD2; V gene: TRBV9; CDR3 protein: ASSVGLADSSYNEQF
J gene: TRBJ2-3; clone size: once; D gene: .; V gene: TRBV12-3/TRBV12-4; CDR3 protein: ASGQRPDTQY
J gene: TRBJ2-7; clone size: .; D gene: .; V gene: TRBV6-5; CDR3 protein: ASTATPGQPYEQY
J gene: TRBJ2-7; clone size: few; D gene: .; V gene: TRBV20-1; CDR3 protein: SARDNVYEQY
J gene: TRBJ2-5; clone size: .; D gene: TRBD2; V gene: TRBV9; CDR3 protein: ASSATTSGSGEQY
J gene: TRBJ2-3; clone size: .; D gene: TRBD2; V gene: TRBV6-6; CDR3 protein: ASSRRLAGVPDTQY
J gene: TRBJ2-1; clone size: .; D gene: .; V gene: TRBV14; CDR3 protein: ASSQALAGRWQF
J gene: TRBJ1-4; clone size: .; D gene: TRBD1; V gene: TRBV12-3/TRBV12-4; CDR3 protein: ASSSGPGQGRKLF
J gene: TRBJ1-2; clone size: few; D gene: .; V gene: TRBV27; CDR3 protein: ASSSSNYGYT
J gene: TRBJ1-2; clone size: .; D gene: TRBD1; V gene: TRBV12-3/TRBV12-4; CDR3 protein: ASSPQGAANYGYT
J gene: .; clone size: .; D gene: .; V gene: TRBV9; CDR3 protein: ASSHTGYEQY
J gene: TRBJ2-6; clone size: .; D gene: TRBD1; V gene: TRBV7-7; CDR3 protein: ASSNIPGTAGANVPT
J gene: TRBJ2-1; clone size: .; D gene: TRBD2; V gene: TRBV7-2; CDR3 protein: ASSLVRGLAGGSNEQF
J gene: TRBJ2-7; clone size: .; D gene: .; V gene: TRBV12-3/TRBV12-4; CDR3 protein: ASSLKLPSDEQY
J gene: .; clone size: .; D gene: TRBD1; V gene: TRBV24-1; CDR3 protein: ATSDPLIGTGEQY
J gene: TRBJ2-5; clone size: .; D gene: TRBD2; V gene: TRBV29-1; CDR3 protein: STASGRRGETQY
J gene: TRBJ2-5; clone size: few; D gene: .; V gene: TRBV10-3; CDR3 protein: AISELVGRETQY
J gene: TRBJ1-1; clone size: .; D gene: .; V gene: TRBV28; CDR3 protein: ASGQISTAKNTEAF
J gene: TRBJ2-5; clone size: .; D gene: .; V gene: TRBV7-9; CDR3 protein: ASSSLDRQTQY
J gene: TRBJ2-1; clone size: .; D gene: TRBD2; V gene: TRBV3-1; CDR3 protein: ASSQGTSDNEQF
J gene: TRBJ1-1; clone size: .; D gene: .; V gene: TRBV5-1; CDR3 protein: ASSLVGARGTEAF
J gene: TRBJ2-3; clone size: few; D gene: TRBD1; V gene: TRBV24-1; CDR3 protein: ATSYGGDRRTDTQY
J gene: TRBJ2-7; clone size: .; D gene: TRBD2; V gene: TRBV12-3/TRBV12-4; CDR3 protein: ASTPTSGSSIEQY
J gene: TRBJ1-2; clone size: few; D gene: TRBD1; V gene: TRBV28; CDR3 protein: ASTDGGPGGYGYT
J gene: TRBJ2-1; clone size: .; D gene: TRBD2; V gene: TRBV5-1; CDR3 protein: ASSAGLAGGGGNEQF
J gene: TRBJ2-7; clone size: .; D gene: TRBD2; V gene: TRBV28; CDR3 protein: ASSLSREIYEQY
J gene: TRBJ2-5; clone size: .; D gene: .; V gene: TRBV11-2; CDR3 protein: ASSLPDLVQETQY
J gene: TRBJ2-1; clone size: few; D gene: .; V gene: TRBV7-2; CDR3 protein: ASSIAEEQF
J gene: TRBJ2-6; clone size: .; D gene: TRBD1; V gene: TRBV5-1; CDR3 protein: ASSTGTGFSGANVLT